This T cell receptor (beta chain) was documented in a study of T-cell reconstitution after alpha-beta-depleted transplantation in children. Study-wide findings and caveats: Some patients' high day-60 TCRbeta diversity was attributed to recipient cells surviving conditioning. Newly made T cells mostly supplied T-cell counts and diversity one year after transplant. Expanded graft clones numbering several hundred reportedly gave rise to alpha-beta T cells about two months after transplant.

Germline CDR1 SGHTA, CDR2 FQGTGA. Germline trimming cut 4 bases from V and 0 bases from J; bases unmatched to any gene: 5. This CDR3 is 16 amino acids long. Molecular barcoding with unique molecular identifiers was used for the TCRbeta library. Each CDR3 protein is one row after TCRdb ran MiXCR on the PCR reads. The profile covers 750,000 to 950,000 distinct CDR3 sequences, with around 15% appearing a single time and roughly 5% taken by the ten largest. This clonotype appeared a few times. Its cognate antigen is unknown. This sequence was found in a male patient between 10 and 17 years old who had a stem cell transplant for acute lymphoblastic leukemia, so the T cells may come from the graft donor. This sequence joins TRBV7-3 and TRBJ2-2; 7 bases align to TRBD2. The material sequenced was PBMCs, mostly from graft donor cells, taken 360 days after TCRalphabeta/CD19-depleted stem cell transplant. The CDR3 DNA sequence: TGTGCCAGCAGCTCCCAAGCGGGGACGAACACCGGGGAGCTGTTTTTT. The encoded protein is CASSSQAGTNTGELFF. The whole variable domain, filled in from reference TRBV7-3 and TRBJ2-2, reads GAGVSQTPSNKVTEKGKYVELRCDPISGHTALYWYRQSLGQGPEFLIYFQGTGAADDSGLPNDRFFAVRPEGSVSTLKIQRTERGDSAVYLCASSSQAGTNTGELFFGEGSRLTVL.